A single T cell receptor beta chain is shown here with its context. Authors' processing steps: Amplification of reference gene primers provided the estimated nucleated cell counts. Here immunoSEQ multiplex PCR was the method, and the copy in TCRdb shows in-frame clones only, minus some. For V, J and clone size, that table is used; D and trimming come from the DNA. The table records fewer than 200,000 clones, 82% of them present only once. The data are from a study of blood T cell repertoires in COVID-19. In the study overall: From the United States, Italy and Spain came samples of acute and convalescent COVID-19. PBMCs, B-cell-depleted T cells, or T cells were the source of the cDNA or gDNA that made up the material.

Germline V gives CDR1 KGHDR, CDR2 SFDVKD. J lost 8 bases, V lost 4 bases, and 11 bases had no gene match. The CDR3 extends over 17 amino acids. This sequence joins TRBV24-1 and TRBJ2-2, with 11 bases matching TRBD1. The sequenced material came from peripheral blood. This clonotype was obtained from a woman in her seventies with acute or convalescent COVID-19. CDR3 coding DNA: TGTGCCACCAGTGACCTAACCGGGACAGGGGGTCAGGGGGAGCTGTTTTTT. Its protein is CATSDLTGTGGQGELFF.